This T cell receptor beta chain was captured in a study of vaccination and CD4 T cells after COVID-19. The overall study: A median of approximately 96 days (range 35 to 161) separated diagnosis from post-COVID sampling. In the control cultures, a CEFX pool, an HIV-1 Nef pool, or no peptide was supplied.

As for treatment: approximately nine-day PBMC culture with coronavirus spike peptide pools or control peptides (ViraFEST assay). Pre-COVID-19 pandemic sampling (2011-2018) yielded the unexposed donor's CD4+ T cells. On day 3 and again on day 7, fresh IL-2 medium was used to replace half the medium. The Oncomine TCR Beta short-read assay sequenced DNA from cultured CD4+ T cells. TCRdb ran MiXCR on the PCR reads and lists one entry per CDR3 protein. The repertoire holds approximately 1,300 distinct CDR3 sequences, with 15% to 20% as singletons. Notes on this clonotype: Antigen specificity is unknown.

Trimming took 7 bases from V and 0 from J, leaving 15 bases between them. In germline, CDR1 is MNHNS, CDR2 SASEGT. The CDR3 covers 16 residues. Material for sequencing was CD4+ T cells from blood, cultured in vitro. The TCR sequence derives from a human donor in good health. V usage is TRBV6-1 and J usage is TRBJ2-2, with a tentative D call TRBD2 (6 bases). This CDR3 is CASIDGGGSNTGELFF. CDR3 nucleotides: TGTGCCAGCATCGACGGGGGAGGTTCGAACACCGGGGAGCTGTTTTTT.